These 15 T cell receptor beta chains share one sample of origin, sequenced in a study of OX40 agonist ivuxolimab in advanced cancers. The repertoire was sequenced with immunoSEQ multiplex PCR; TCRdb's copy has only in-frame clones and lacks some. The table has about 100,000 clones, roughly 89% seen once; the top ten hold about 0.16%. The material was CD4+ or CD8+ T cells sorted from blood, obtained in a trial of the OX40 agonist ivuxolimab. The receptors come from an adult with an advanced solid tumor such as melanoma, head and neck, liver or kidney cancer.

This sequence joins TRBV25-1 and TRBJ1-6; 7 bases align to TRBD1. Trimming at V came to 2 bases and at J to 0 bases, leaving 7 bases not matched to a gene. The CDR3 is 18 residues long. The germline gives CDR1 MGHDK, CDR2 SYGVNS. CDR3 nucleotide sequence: TGTGCCAGCAGTGAAGATTGGGGACAGATCTCCTATAATTCACCCCTCCACTTT. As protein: CASSEDWGQISYNSPLHF.

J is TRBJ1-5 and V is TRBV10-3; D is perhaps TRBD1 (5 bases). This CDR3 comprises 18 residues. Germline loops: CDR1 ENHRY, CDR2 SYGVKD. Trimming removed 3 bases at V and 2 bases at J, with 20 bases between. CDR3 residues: CAISDPTVGVFGNQPQHF. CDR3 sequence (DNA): TGTGCCATCAGTGACCCTACTGTGGGGGTTTTTGGCAATCAGCCCCAGCATTTT.

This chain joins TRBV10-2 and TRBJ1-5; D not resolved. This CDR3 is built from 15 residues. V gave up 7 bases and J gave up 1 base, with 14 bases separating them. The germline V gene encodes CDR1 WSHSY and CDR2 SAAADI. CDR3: CASTRSPGSNQPQHF. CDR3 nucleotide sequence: TGCGCCAGCACCAGGTCCCCGGGGAGCAATCAGCCCCAGCATTTT.

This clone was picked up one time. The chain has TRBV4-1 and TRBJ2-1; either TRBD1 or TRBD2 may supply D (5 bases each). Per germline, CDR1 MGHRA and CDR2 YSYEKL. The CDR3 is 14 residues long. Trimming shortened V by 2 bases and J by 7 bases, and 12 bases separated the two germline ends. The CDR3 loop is CASSQSRWGNEQFF. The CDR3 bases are TGCGCCAGCAGCCAATCGAGGTGGGGGAATGAGCAGTTCTTC.

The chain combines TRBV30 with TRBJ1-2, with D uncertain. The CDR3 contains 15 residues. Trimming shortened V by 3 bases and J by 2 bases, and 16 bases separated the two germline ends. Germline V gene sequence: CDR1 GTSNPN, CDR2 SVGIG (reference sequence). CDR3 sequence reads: CAWREDRTGNYGYTF. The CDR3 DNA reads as TGTGCCTGGAGGGAAGACCGGACGGGGAACTATGGCTACACCTTC.

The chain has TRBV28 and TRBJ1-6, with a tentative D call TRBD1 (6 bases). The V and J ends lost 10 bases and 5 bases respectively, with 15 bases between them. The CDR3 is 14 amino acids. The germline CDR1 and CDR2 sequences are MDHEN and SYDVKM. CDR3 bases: TGTGCCAATCGCCCGGGGGGCGATAATTCACCCCTCCACTTT. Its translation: CANRPGGDNSPLHF.

The CDR3 reads CASRKAVDYGYTF. The CDR3 DNA reads as TGTGCCAGCAGGAAGGCGGTTGACTATGGCTACACCTTC. J is TRBJ1-2 and V is TRBV27, with unresolved D. Germline V gene sequence: CDR1 MNHEY, CDR2 SMNVEV (reference sequence). V shed 6 bases and J shed 3 bases, with 11 bases lying between them. The CDR3 covers 13 residues.

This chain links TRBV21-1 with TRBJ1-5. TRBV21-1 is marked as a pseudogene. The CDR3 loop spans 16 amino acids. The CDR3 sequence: CASSKVPERENQPQHF. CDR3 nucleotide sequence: TGTGCCAGCAGCAAAGTCCCCGAAAGGGAGAATCAGCCCCAGCATTTT.

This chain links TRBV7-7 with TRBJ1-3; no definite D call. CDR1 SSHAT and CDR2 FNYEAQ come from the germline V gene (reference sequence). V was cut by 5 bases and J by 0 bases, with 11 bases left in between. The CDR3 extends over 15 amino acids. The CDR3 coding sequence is TGTGCCAGCAGCGCCGGACTGAACTCTGGAAACACCATATATTTT. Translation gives CASSAGLNSGNTIYF.

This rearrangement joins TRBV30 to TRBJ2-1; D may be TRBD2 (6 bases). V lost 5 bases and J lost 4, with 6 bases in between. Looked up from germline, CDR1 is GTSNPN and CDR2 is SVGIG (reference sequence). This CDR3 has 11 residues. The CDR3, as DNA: TGTGCCTGGGGAGGGTACAATGAGCAGTTCTTC. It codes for CAWGGYNEQFF.

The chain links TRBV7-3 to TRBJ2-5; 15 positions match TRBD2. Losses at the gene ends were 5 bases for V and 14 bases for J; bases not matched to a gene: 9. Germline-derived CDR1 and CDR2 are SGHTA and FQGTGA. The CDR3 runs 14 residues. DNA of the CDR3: TGTGCCAGCAGCCCGGGACTAGCGGGAGGCCCCGTCTACTTC. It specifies CASSPGLAGGPVYF.

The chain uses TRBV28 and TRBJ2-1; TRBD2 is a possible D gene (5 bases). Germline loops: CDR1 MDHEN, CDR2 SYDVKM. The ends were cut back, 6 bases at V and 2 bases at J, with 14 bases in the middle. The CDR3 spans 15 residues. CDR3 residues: CASSFGERAYNEQFF. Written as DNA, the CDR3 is TGTGCCAGCAGCTTCGGTGAGAGGGCCTACAATGAGCAGTTCTTC.

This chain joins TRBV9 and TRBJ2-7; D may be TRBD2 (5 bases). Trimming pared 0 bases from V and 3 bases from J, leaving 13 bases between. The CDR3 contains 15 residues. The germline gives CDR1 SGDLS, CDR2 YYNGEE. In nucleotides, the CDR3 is TGTGCCAGCAGCGTAGATTCCGGGGTAGTCTACGAGCAGTACTTC. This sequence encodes CASSVDSGVVYEQYF.

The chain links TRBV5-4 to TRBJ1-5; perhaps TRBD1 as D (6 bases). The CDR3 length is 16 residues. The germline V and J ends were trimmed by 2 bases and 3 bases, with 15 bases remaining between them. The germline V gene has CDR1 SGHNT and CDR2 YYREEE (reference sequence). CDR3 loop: CASSFVYGQTNQPQHF. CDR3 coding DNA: TGTGCCAGCAGCTTCGTCTATGGACAGACCAATCAGCCCCAGCATTTT. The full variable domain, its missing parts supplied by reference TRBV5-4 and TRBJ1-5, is ETGVTQSPTHLIKTRGQQVTLRCSSQSGHNTVSWYQQALGQGPQFIFQYYREEENGRGNFPPRFSGLQFPNYSSELNVNALELDDSALYLCASSFVYGQTNQPQHFGDGTRLSIL.

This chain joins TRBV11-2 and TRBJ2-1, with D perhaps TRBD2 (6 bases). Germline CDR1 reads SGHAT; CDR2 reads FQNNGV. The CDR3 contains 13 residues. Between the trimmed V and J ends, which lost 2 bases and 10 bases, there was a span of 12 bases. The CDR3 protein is CASSLWRAGEQFF. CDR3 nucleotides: TGTGCCAGCAGCTTATGGAGGGCAGGGGAGCAGTTCTTC.